The 12 T cell receptor beta chains listed next were all sequenced from one sample in a study of CD8+ T cells in alopecia areata. Treatment reported: oral pan-JAK inhibitor, 5-10 mg twice daily. The authors extracted RNA and reverse transcribed it into cDNA as the sequencing template. Repertoires were generated with immunoSEQ multiplex PCR, while TCRdb's copy carries only in-frame clones and drops some. The table records roughly 200,000 clones, roughly 44% of them present only once. The starting material was CD4+ T cells sorted from blood, obtained around week 36, from a patient treated with tofacitinib. Receptor source: a human donor with alopecia areata.

This clone showed up just a few times. The chain links TRBV7-2 to TRBJ1-1; D may be TRBD1 (6 bases). Deletions cut 6 bases from V and 6 bases from J, with 11 bases between. This CDR3 contains 12 residues. Germline-derived CDR1 and CDR2 are SGHTA and FQGNSA. The CDR3 DNA sequence: TGTGCCAGCAGTCGACAGGTTGCTGAAGCTTTCTTT. Protein sequence: CASSRQVAEAFF.

This clone was seen a handful of times. This chain uses TRBV6-1 with TRBJ2-1; the match to TRBD2 covers 7 bases. The V gene end was trimmed by 0 bases and the J gene end by 4 bases; junction bases not matched to a gene: 18. Per the germline V gene, CDR1 is MNHNS and CDR2 is SASEGT. The CDR3 has 20 residues. Here the CDR3 reads CASSEAERTWGGRGYNEQFF. Here the CDR3 DNA reads TGTGCCAGCAGTGAAGCCGAGAGGACGTGGGGAGGGCGGGGTTACAATGAGCAGTTCTTC.

This chain links TRBV30 with TRBJ2-1; unclear D gene. Trimming shortened V by 1 base and J by 0 bases, and 4 bases separated the two germline ends. Germline assignment: CDR1 GTSNPN and CDR2 SVGIG (reference sequence). CDR3 length: 13 residues. The CDR3 protein is CAWSGYSYNEQFF. The CDR3 bases are TGTGCCTGGAGTGGGTACTCCTACAATGAGCAGTTCTTC.

The genes are TRBV29-1 and TRBJ2-7, with 8 bases identical to TRBD1. V shed 5 bases and J 3 bases; nucleotides not matched to a gene: 9. Germline lookup yields CDR1 SQVTM and CDR2 ANQGSEA. CDR3 size: 14 residues. CDR3 sequence: CSVWAYGQGYEQYF. The CDR3 coding sequence is TGCAGCGTTTGGGCCTATGGACAGGGCTACGAGCAGTACTTC.

This chain uses TRBV7-2 with TRBJ2-5, with 7 bases identical to TRBD2. CDR1 SGHTA and CDR2 FQGNSA come from the germline V gene. The CDR3 is 14 amino acids. Trimming cost V 4 bases and J 11 bases; bases outside gene matches: 13. The CDR3 bases are TGTGCCAGCAGCTCACAGGTACTAGCGCGGGAGCAGTACTTC. Translation gives CASSSQVLAREQYF.

V usage is TRBV6-5 and J usage is TRBJ2-2; no clear D gene. V shed 6 bases and J shed 6 bases, with 14 bases lying between them. CDR1 is MNHEY and CDR2 is SVGAGI in the germline V gene. This CDR3 has 14 amino acids. CDR3: CASRPLGLAGELFF. CDR3 DNA: TGTGCCAGCAGGCCCTTGGGCTTGGCCGGGGAGCTGTTTTTT.

V is TRBV10-3 and J is TRBJ2-5; TRBD1 is a possible D gene (6 bases). CDR3 length: 14 amino acids. CDR1 is ENHRY, CDR2 SYGVKD, per germline. Deletions cut 1 base from V and 4 bases from J, with 10 bases between. The CDR3 DNA reads TGTGCCATCAGTGAGTTTACAGGGCGAGAGACCCAGTACTTC. Its translation: CAISEFTGRETQYF.

The chain has TRBV29-1 and TRBJ1-1, with D maybe TRBD1 (5 bases). V lost 8 bases, J lost 5 bases, and 15 bases lay in between. CDR3 length: 12 residues. Germline V gene sequence: CDR1 SQVTM, CDR2 ANQGSEA. This CDR3 is CSPLKGETEAFF. Here the CDR3 DNA reads TGCAGCCCCCTAAAAGGGGAGACTGAAGCTTTCTTT.

The V and J genes are TRBV18 and TRBJ1-1; 7 bases fit TRBD1. CDR3 size: 15 residues. In germline, CDR1 is KGHSH, CDR2 LQKENI. V shed 3 bases, J shed 6 bases, and the junction held 10 bases outside the gene matches. The CDR3 region is CASSPPAGGKAEAFF. The CDR3, as DNA: TGTGCCAGCTCACCTCCGGCAGGGGGAAAAGCTGAAGCTTTCTTT.

This clone was observed a handful of times. This chain links TRBV21-1 with TRBJ2-1. TRBV21-1 is an annotated pseudogene. The CDR3 loop spans 13 amino acids. CDR3 DNA: TGTGCCAGCAGCGGCGCAGTCTACAATGAGCAGTTCTTC. Translating gives CASSGAVYNEQFF.

Note on this clone: Other DNA sequences in this sample translate to the same CDR3. The rearrangement links TRBV5-1 to TRBJ2-1; no definite D call. Per the germline V gene, CDR1 is SGHRS and CDR2 is YFSETQ. V was pared by 2 bases and J by 0 bases, with 6 bases between. The CDR3 covers 14 residues. The CDR3 DNA sequence: TGCGCCAGCAGCTTCGGAAGCTCCTACAATGAGCAGTTCTTC. Amino acids: CASSFGSSYNEQFF. The variable domain in full, completed from reference TRBV5-1 and TRBJ2-1, reads KAGVTQTPRYLIKTRGQQVTLSCSPISGHRSVSWYQQTPGQGLQFLFEYFSETQRNKGNFPGRFSGRQFSNSRSEMNVSTLELGDSALYLCASSFGSSYNEQFFGPGTRLTVL.

The V gene is TRBV4-1, the J gene TRBJ2-3; no firm D call. The CDR3 extends over 10 amino acids. The V end was cut by 3 bases, the J end by 6 bases, with 1 base between. Germline CDR1 is MGHRA and CDR2 is YSYEKL. The CDR3 region has the DNA TGCGCCAGCAGCCACGATACGCAGTATTTT. Translating it yields CASSHDTQYF.